These 4 T cell receptor beta chains share one sample of origin, sequenced in a study of T cell repertoires in cytomegalovirus infection. MiXCR was run by TCRdb on the reads, yielding one entry per CDR3 protein. The sample holds under 350,000 distinct CDR3 sequences, around 9.5% seen once. Sequenced material: PBMCs. All receptors come from a human donor in good health (CMV status not recorded). Some clones in this sample may be carry-over from other donors' samples.

This clonotype has more than one count but fewer than ten. The V and J genes are TRBV20-1 and TRBJ2-7; D remains unclear. The V end was cut by 5 bases, the J end by 0 bases, with 14 bases between. There are 14 residues in the CDR3. From germline, CDR1 is DFQATT and CDR2 SNEGSKA (reference sequence). The CDR3, as DNA: TGCAGTGCTGGTGCTTTCCTCAGCTCCTACGAGCAGTACTTC. Translating gives CSAGAFLSSYEQYF.

In this sample, this clonotype turned up many times. The CDR3 coding sequence is TGTGCCAGCAGCTTGGACATCGGTAGTGGCGAGCAGTTCTTC. Residues: CASSLDIGSGEQFF. The chain recombines TRBV7-3 with TRBJ2-1, with D tentatively TRBD1 (5 bases). The CDR3 runs 14 residues. V was pared by 3 bases and J by 10 bases, with 16 bases between. The germline CDR1 and CDR2 sequences are SGHTA and FQGTGA.

This clonotype was observed at least ten times. V and J are TRBV7-2 and TRBJ2-7; TRBD2 aligns across 12 bases. The V and J ends lost 1 base and 4 bases, in that order; junction bases with no gene match: 8. CDR1 is SGHTA and CDR2 is FQGNSA in the germline V gene. This CDR3 has 17 residues. The CDR3 loop is CASSLVPPSGGGYEQYF. The CDR3 DNA reads TGTGCCAGCAGCTTAGTCCCTCCTAGCGGGGGGGGGTACGAGCAGTACTTC.

The table lists this clonotype with many counts. The gene calls are TRBV7-2 and TRBJ1-4; D is possibly TRBD1 (5 bases). V was cut by 5 bases and J by 0 bases, with 16 bases left in between. The germline CDR1 and CDR2 sequences are SGHTA and FQGNSA. This CDR3 is built from 17 residues. This CDR3 is CASSPRRGFATNEKLFF. The CDR3 nucleotides are TGTGCCAGCAGCCCACGCCGGGGGTTTGCAACTAATGAAAAACTGTTTTTT.